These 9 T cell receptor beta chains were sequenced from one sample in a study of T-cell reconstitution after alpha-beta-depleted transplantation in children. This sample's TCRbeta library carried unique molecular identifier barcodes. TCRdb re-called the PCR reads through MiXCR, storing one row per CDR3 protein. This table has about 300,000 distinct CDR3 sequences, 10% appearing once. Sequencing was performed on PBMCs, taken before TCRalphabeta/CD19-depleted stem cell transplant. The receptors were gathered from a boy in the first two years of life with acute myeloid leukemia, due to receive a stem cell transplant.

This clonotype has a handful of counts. The CDR3 region is CASSLGVHTGELFF. CDR3 coding DNA: TGTGCCAGCAGCTTGGGGGTACACACCGGGGAGCTGTTTTTT. This chain uses TRBV7-3 with TRBJ2-2; the D gene could be TRBD1 or TRBD2 (5 bases each). Germline CDR1 is SGHTA and CDR2 is FQGTGA. The CDR3 sequence is 14 residues long. Trimming removed 3 bases from V and 3 bases from J, with 8 bases in between.

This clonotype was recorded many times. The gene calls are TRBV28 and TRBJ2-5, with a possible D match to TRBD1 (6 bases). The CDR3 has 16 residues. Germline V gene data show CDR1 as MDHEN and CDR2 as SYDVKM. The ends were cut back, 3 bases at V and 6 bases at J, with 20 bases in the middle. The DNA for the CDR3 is TGTGCCAGCAGTTTGACCAACCCTACAGGGAGCAAGACCCAGTACTTC. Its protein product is CASSLTNPTGSKTQYF.

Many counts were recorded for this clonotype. CDR3 bases: TGTGCCAGCAGTCACCCCCTGGGGCCCCAGCATTTT. This sequence encodes CASSHPLGPQHF. The chain combines TRBV28 with TRBJ1-5, with no clear D. Germline CDR1 MDHEN, CDR2 SYDVKM. The CDR3 is 12 residues long. V was trimmed by 5 bases and J by 9 bases, leaving 11 bases between them.

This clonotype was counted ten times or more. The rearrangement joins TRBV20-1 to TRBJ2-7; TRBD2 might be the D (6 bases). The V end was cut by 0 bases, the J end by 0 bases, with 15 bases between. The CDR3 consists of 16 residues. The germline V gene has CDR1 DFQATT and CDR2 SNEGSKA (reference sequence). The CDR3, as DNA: TGCAGTGCTAGAGATACGGAGGCGGGGAGCTCCTACGAGCAGTACTTC. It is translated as CSARDTEAGSSYEQYF.

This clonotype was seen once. The CDR3 spells CASSNQRGDSYNEQFF. Here the CDR3 DNA reads TGTGCCAGCAGCAACCAGCGGGGGGACTCCTACAATGAGCAGTTCTTC. V and J are TRBV7-6 and TRBJ2-1; 9 nucleotides line up with TRBD2. Trimming cost V 5 bases and J 0 bases; bases outside gene matches: 5. The CDR3 covers 16 residues. Germline V lookup: CDR1 SGHVS, CDR2 FNYEAQ.

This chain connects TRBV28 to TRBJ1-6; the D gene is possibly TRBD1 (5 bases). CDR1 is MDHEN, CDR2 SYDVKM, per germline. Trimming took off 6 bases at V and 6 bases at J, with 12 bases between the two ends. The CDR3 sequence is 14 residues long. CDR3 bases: TGTGCCAGCAGCCGGGGGGGTGGTAATTCACCCCTCCACTTT. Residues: CASSRGGGNSPLHF.

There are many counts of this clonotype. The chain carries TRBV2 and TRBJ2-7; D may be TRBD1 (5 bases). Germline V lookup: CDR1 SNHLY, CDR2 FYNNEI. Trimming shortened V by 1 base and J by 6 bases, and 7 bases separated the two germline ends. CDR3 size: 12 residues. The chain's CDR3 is CASSEGGVEQYF. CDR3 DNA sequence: TGTGCCAGCAGTGAAGGGGGCGTCGAGCAGTACTTC.

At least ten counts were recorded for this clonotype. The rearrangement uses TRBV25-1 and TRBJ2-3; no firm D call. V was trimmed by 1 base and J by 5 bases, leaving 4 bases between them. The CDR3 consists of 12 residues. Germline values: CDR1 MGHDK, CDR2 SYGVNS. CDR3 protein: CASSEWQDTQYF. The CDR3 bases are TGTGCCAGCAGTGAATGGCAAGATACGCAGTATTTT.

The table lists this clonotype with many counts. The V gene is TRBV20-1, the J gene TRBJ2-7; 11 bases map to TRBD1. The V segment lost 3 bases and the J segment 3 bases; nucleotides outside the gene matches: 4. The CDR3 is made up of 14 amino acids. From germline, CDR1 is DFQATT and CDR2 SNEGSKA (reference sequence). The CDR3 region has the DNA TGCAGTGCTAGGCCCGGGACAGGGGGCTACGAGCAGTACTTC. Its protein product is CSARPGTGGYEQYF.